A single sample gave rise to the 18 T cell receptor beta chains below, sequenced in a study of chemoradiotherapy in HPV16-positive cancers. Sequencing used immunoSEQ multiplex PCR; TCRdb keeps in-frame clones, though not all of them. The sample contains nearly 6,000 clones, roughly 76% of which appear only once. The material was obtained from a patient who underwent chemoradiotherapy. Receptor source: a human donor with HPV-associated anogenital cancer.

Of note for this clone: This specimen includes other DNA sequences encoding the same CDR3. This chain uses TRBV19 with TRBJ2-3; D ambiguous. The CDR3 runs to 14 residues. V lost 1 base and J 0 bases, leaving 5 bases between the germline ends. Germline-derived CDR1 and CDR2 are LNHDA and SQIVND (reference sequence). For the CDR3, the DNA is TGTGCCAGTAGTATAGGATCTAGCACAGATACGCAGTATTTT. Translation gives CASSIGSSTDTQYF. The variable domain in full, with the rest retrieved from reference TRBV19 and TRBJ2-3, is DGGITQSPKYLFRKEGQNVTLSCEQNLNHDAMYWYRQDPGQGLRLIYYSQIVNDFQKGDIAEGYSVSREKKESFPLTVTSAQKNPTAFYLCASSIGSSTDTQYFGPGTRLTVL.

The sample holds one count of this clone. The chain joins TRBV5-5 to TRBJ1-6; D gene unclear. The V end was cut by 0 bases, the J end by 6 bases, with 4 bases between. The germline CDR1 and CDR2 sequences are SGHKS and YYEKEE (reference sequence). The CDR3 totals 13 residues. This CDR3 is CASSLVVNSPLHF. In DNA, the CDR3 is TGTGCCAGCAGCTTGGTAGTTAATTCACCCCTCCACTTT.

This chain joins TRBV10-3 and TRBJ2-3, with TRBD2 matching over 9 bases. After removal of 10 bases from V and 1 base from J, the junction contained 6 bases not matched to a gene. The CDR3 is made up of 14 amino acids. Per germline, CDR1 ENHRY and CDR2 SYGVKD. CDR3 coding DNA: TGTGCCACCGGCGCTAGCGGGGGCACAGATACGCAGTATTTT. Residues: CATGASGGTDTQYF.

The rearrangement joins TRBV7-2 to TRBJ1-1; a possible D gene is TRBD1 (5 bases). V lost 2 bases and J 5 bases, leaving 12 bases between the germline ends. This CDR3 spans 14 amino acids. Germline CDR1 SGHTA, CDR2 FQGNSA. CDR3 DNA: TGTGCCAGCAGCTTATCGGCAGGGCAGACTGAAGCTTTCTTT. It is translated as CASSLSAGQTEAFF.

This clone was recorded a few times. The chain is built from TRBV2 and TRBJ2-2; D not resolved. Trimming removed 2 bases from V and 5 bases from J, with 9 bases in between. The CDR3 has 14 residues. Germline V gives CDR1 SNHLY, CDR2 FYNNEI. In nucleotides, the CDR3 is TGTGCCAGCAGTGAAATTATATTTACCGGGGAGCTGTTTTTT. Protein: CASSEIIFTGELFF. The full variable domain, completed using reference TRBV2 and TRBJ2-2, is EPEVTQTPSHQVTQMGQEVILRCVPISNHLYFYWYRQILGQKVEFLVSFYNNEISEKSEIFDDQFSVERPDGSNFTLKIRSTKLEDSAMYFCASSEIIFTGELFFGEGSRLTVL.

This chain joins TRBV2 and TRBJ2-7; D gene unclear. The CDR3 is 16 amino acids. Germline V CDR1 and CDR2: SNHLY, FYNNEI. Trimming pared 0 bases from V and 3 bases from J, leaving 15 bases between. The CDR3 sequence: CASSEALEVGVYEQYF. The CDR3 DNA is TGTGCCAGCAGTGAAGCCCTTGAGGTGGGTGTCTACGAGCAGTACTTC.

This clone has only a few counts. V is TRBV19 and J is TRBJ1-6; 7 bases match TRBD1. CDR3 size: 14 residues. CDR1 is LNHDA and CDR2 is SQIVND in the germline V gene (reference sequence). The ends lost 3 bases at V and 7 bases at J; junction bases unmatched: 3. The CDR3 bases are TGTGCCAGTAGTATTTCACAGGGGAATTCACCCCTCCACTTT. Its protein product is CASSISQGNSPLHF.

This chain links TRBV7-6 with TRBJ1-4; no definite D call. Germline V gene lookup returns CDR1 SGHVS and CDR2 FNYEAQ. The CDR3 length is 13 residues. The ends were cut back, 6 bases at V and 8 bases at J, with 13 bases in the middle. The CDR3 region has the DNA TGTGCCAGCAGGGCGTCCCTACCCGAAAAACTGTTTTTT. As protein: CASRASLPEKLFF.

Worth noting for this clone: At one end the junction does not follow the germline gene, possibly because of a read error. This chain joins TRBV2 and TRBJ1-5; D might be TRBD1 (6 bases). Germline V lookup: CDR1 SNHLY, CDR2 FYNNEI. The CDR3 runs to 14 residues. The CDR3 region is CASRDRSSNQPQHF. In DNA, the CDR3 is TGTGCCAGCCGTGACAGGTCTAGCAATCAGCCCCAGCATTTT. Looking up the rest from reference TRBV2 and TRBJ1-5 gives the full variable domain: EPEVTQTPSHQVTQMGQEVILRCVPISNHLYFYWYRQILGQKVEFLVSFYNNEISEKSEIFDDQFSVERPDGSNFTLKIRSTKLEDSAMYFCASRDRSSNQPQHFGDGTRLSIL.

This sequence joins TRBV6-1 and TRBJ1-1, with D unresolved. This CDR3 region has 15 residues. V dropped 1 base and J dropped 1 base, with 10 bases sitting between them. Germline CDR1 is MNHNS and CDR2 is SASEGT. CDR3 protein: CASSEDLSRNTEAFF. CDR3 bases: TGTGCCAGCAGTGAAGACCTTTCGAGGAACACTGAAGCTTTCTTT.

This chain joins TRBV5-4 and TRBJ2-5; maybe TRBD2 (6 bases). With 4 bases removed from V and 1 base from J, the gap between germline ends came to 11 bases. Germline V CDR1 and CDR2: SGHNT, YYREEE (reference sequence). This CDR3 is 14 amino acids long. The CDR3 region has the DNA TGTGCCAGCAGCCTGGGGGGAGCCCAAGAGACCCAGTACTTC. Encoded protein: CASSLGGAQETQYF.

This sequence joins TRBV7-3 and TRBJ1-1; D perhaps matches TRBD1 (5 bases). This CDR3 spans 13 amino acids. Trimming took 4 bases from V and 0 from J, leaving 6 bases between them. The germline gives CDR1 SGHTA, CDR2 FQGTGA. This CDR3 reads CASSSTVNTEAFF. DNA for the CDR3: TGTGCCAGCAGCTCGACAGTGAACACTGAAGCTTTCTTT.

V is TRBV2 and J is TRBJ1-5; weak D call: TRBD1 (6 bases). Trimming stripped 6 bases from V and 0 bases from J, with 9 bases between. Germline CDR1 SNHLY, CDR2 FYNNEI. This CDR3 comprises 14 residues. In nucleotides, the CDR3 is TGTGCCAGCAGAGGACAGATTAGCAATCAGCCCCAGCATTTT. Translation: CASRGQISNQPQHF.

The DNA for the CDR3 is TGTGCCAGCAGTTTACAGTATAGCAATCAGCCCCAGCATTTT. Translation gives CASSLQYSNQPQHF. V usage is TRBV5-4 and J usage is TRBJ1-5; D unresolved. V was cut by 5 bases and J by 0 bases, with 9 bases left in between. The CDR3 covers 14 residues. CDR1 is SGHNT and CDR2 is YYREEE in the germline V gene (reference sequence).

The J gene is TRBJ2-1, the V gene TRBV6-6, with 8 bases that match TRBD2. With V trimmed by 0 bases and J by 1 base, 2 bases remained unmatched. CDR1 is MNHNY and CDR2 is SVGAGI in the germline V gene (reference sequence). This CDR3 is built from 16 residues. The CDR3 DNA reads TGTGCCAGCAGTTACTCCAGCGGGGGTTCCTACAATGAGCAGTTCTTC. Protein sequence: CASSYSSGGSYNEQFF.

This clone was recorded only once. This chain connects TRBV28 to TRBJ1-5; tentatively, D is TRBD1 (5 bases). V gave up 2 bases and J gave up 5 bases, with 13 bases separating them. This CDR3 region has 15 residues. The germline gives CDR1 MDHEN, CDR2 SYDVKM. CDR3 sequence: CASSLQGALDQPQHF. The CDR3 DNA follows: TGTGCCAGCAGTTTACAAGGGGCCCTCGATCAGCCCCAGCATTTT.

The rearrangement uses TRBV5-8 and TRBJ1-1, with 11 bases fitting TRBD1. CDR1 is SGHTS and CDR2 is YDEGEE in the germline V gene. The J segment lost 6 bases and the V segment lost 4 bases, leaving 14 bases of the junction unmatched. This CDR3 spans 17 amino acids. The CDR3 DNA is TGTGCCAGCAGCCCGGATTGGACAGGGGGCGCAGGGGCTGAAGCTTTCTTT. Its protein product is CASSPDWTGGAGAEAFF.

V gene TRBV5-6 combines with J gene TRBJ1-2, with D perhaps TRBD1 (5 bases). V shed 0 bases and J shed 4 bases, with 13 bases lying between them. Germline V gene sequence: CDR1 SGHDT, CDR2 YYEEEE. The CDR3 length is 15 residues. As DNA, the CDR3 is TGTGCCAGCAGCTTGGCGGGACTGAACACCTATGGCTACACCTTC. It specifies CASSLAGLNTYGYTF.